This T cell receptor beta chain is drawn from a study of technical replicates of blood from a few donors. The CDR3 runs 17 residues. V lost 5 bases and J lost 5, with 23 bases in between. Looked up from germline, CDR1 is MNHEY and CDR2 is SMNVEV (reference sequence). Produced via immunoSEQ multiplex PCR; TCRdb's table is partial and in-frame only. The profile covers more than 80,000 clones, with about 97% appearing a single time and around 0.28% taken by the ten largest. The chain has TRBV27 and TRBJ2-3; TRBD2 might be the D (6 bases). The origin of this receptor is a human donor in good health. Sequenced: T cells isolated from PBMCs. Here the CDR3 DNA reads TGTGCCAGCAGTCCGATGGACTATGGGGGACCCTTAGATACGCAGTATTTT. Residues: CASSPMDYGGPLDTQYF.